Below, 16 T cell receptor beta chains from the same sample are listed, as sequenced in a study of shared clonotypes between healthy human individuals. Measured with immunoSEQ multiplex PCR; TCRdb has only the in-frame clones, and not every one. The table lists about 610,000 clones, about 97% of them singletons. Sequenced sample: naive CD4+ T cells sorted from blood. Subset: CD45RA+ positively selected. These receptors originate from a woman in her thirties in good health.

This clone was counted once. The V call is TRBV5-1, the J call TRBJ1-2, with TRBD1 matching over 7 bases. J lost 8 bases, V lost 1 base, and 5 bases had no gene match. CDR1 and CDR2 from the germline V gene are SGHRS and YFSETQ. This CDR3 is 13 amino acids long. CDR3 coding DNA: TGCGCCAGCAGCTTGACCGGACAGGCGGGCTACACCTTC. It translates to CASSLTGQAGYTF.

The V call is TRBV5-1, the J call TRBJ2-1, with 11 positions matching TRBD2. This CDR3 is 16 amino acids long. Unmatched junction bases numbered 8, after V lost 6 bases and J lost 3 bases. CDR1 SGHRS and CDR2 YFSETQ come from the germline V gene. CDR3 in DNA: TGCGCCAGCACCCCGACTAGCGGGAAGATCTACAATGAGCAGTTCTTC. It specifies CASTPTSGKIYNEQFF.

V is TRBV6-5 and J is TRBJ2-5; perhaps TRBD2 as D (6 bases). The better agreement between TRBJ2-7 and the DNA end casts doubt on the J call. CDR1 is MNHEY, CDR2 SVGAGI, per germline. CDR3 length equals 16 residues. Here the CDR3 reads CASSYQGGLAFNEQYF. The CDR3, as DNA: TGTGCCAGCAGTTACCAAGGCGGTCTAGCGTTCAACGAGCAGTACTTC.

The V gene is TRBV7-3, the J gene TRBJ2-7; possible D gene TRBD1, 7 bases. V lost 2 bases, J lost 6 bases, and 17 bases lay in between. CDR1 is SGHTA, CDR2 FQGTGA, per germline. The CDR3 is 15 amino acids. The CDR3 spells CASSLQGGVGAEQYF. As DNA, the CDR3 is TGTGCCAGCAGCTTACAGGGGGGAGTCGGGGCCGAGCAGTACTTC.

This chain connects TRBV2 to TRBJ1-2; 8 bases agree with TRBD1. This CDR3 has 14 amino acids. Looked up from germline, CDR1 is SNHLY and CDR2 is FYNNEI. V shed 8 bases and J 7 bases; nucleotides not matched to a gene: 12. The CDR3: CASLRTGSTAGYTF. In DNA, the CDR3 is TGTGCCAGCTTACGGACAGGGTCAACGGCTGGCTACACCTTC.

The gene calls are TRBV4-2 and TRBJ2-1, with D possibly being TRBD1 or TRBD2 (5 bases each). V was trimmed by 0 bases and J by 0 bases, leaving 18 bases between them. The CDR3 consists of 19 residues. Germline CDR1 and CDR2: LGHNA and YNFKEQ. CDR3 sequence reads: CASSQDRGVVTSSYNEQFF. CDR3 in DNA: TGTGCCAGCAGCCAAGATAGAGGGGTAGTGACGAGCTCCTACAATGAGCAGTTCTTC.

V gene TRBV6-1 combines with J gene TRBJ2-1, with 7 bases fitting TRBD2. The J segment lost 8 bases and the V segment lost 4 bases, leaving 8 bases of the junction unmatched. This CDR3 contains 14 residues. CDR1 and CDR2 from the germline V gene are MNHNS and SASEGT. DNA of the CDR3: TGTGCCAGCAGTGTAATACTAGCGATGGATGAGCAGTTCTTC. Protein: CASSVILAMDEQFF.

The chain employs TRBV6-1 and TRBJ2-2, with 9 positions matching TRBD1. The CDR3 is 15 residues long. CDR1 is MNHNS, CDR2 SASEGT, per germline. The J segment lost 5 bases and the V segment lost 6 bases, leaving 7 bases of the junction unmatched. The CDR3 sequence: CASRLTGGKTGELFF. As DNA, the CDR3 is TGTGCCAGCAGATTGACAGGGGGAAAAACCGGGGAGCTGTTTTTT.

J is TRBJ1-2 and V is TRBV5-6; the D gene is possibly TRBD1 (5 bases). V dropped 0 bases and J dropped 0 bases, with 12 bases sitting between them. The V gene's germline CDR1 is SGHDT and CDR2 YYEEEE. This CDR3 has 16 amino acids. CDR3 protein: CASSLALGPANYGYTF. The CDR3 region has the DNA TGTGCCAGCAGCTTGGCATTGGGGCCCGCTAACTATGGCTACACCTTC.

J is TRBJ2-1 and V is TRBV5-1; D is undetermined. Deletions cut 0 bases from V and 3 bases from J, with 13 bases between. The germline V gene encodes CDR1 SGHRS and CDR2 YFSETQ. The CDR3 extends over 16 amino acids. DNA for the CDR3: TGCGCCAGCAGCTTGGGGTTGAGGATGAACTACAATGAGCAGTTCTTC. Translating it yields CASSLGLRMNYNEQFF.

The chain carries TRBV27 and TRBJ1-1; weak D call: TRBD1 (5 bases). Trimming stripped 2 bases from V and 3 bases from J, with 10 bases between. The CDR3 spans 14 residues. Per the germline V gene, CDR1 is MNHEY and CDR2 is SMNVEV (reference sequence). The CDR3 sequence is CASSLTGADTEAFF. The CDR3 bases are TGTGCCAGCAGTTTAACTGGGGCCGACACTGAAGCTTTCTTT.

This clone was seen only once. This chain joins TRBV5-1 and TRBJ2-2, with TRBD1 identical over 10 bases. The CDR3 spans 15 residues. Germline CDR1 reads SGHRS; CDR2 reads YFSETQ. Germline trimming cut 3 bases from V and 6 bases from J; bases unmatched to any gene: 5. This chain's CDR3 is CASSSDRGLAGELFF. The CDR3 DNA sequence: TGCGCCAGCAGCTCCGACAGGGGGCTTGCCGGGGAGCTGTTTTTT. Full variable domain (remainder filled in from reference TRBV5-1 and TRBJ2-2): KAGVTQTPRYLIKTRGQQVTLSCSPISGHRSVSWYQQTPGQGLQFLFEYFSETQRNKGNFPGRFSGRQFSNSRSEMNVSTLELGDSALYLCASSSDRGLAGELFFGEGSRLTVL.

The V call is TRBV5-1, the J call TRBJ2-7; 7 nucleotides agree with TRBD2. With V trimmed by 0 bases and J by 4 bases, 4 bases remained unmatched. The germline V gene encodes CDR1 SGHRS and CDR2 YFSETQ. This CDR3 has 14 residues. CDR3 sequence (DNA): TGCGCCAGCAGCTTGGCGGGCGGGAGTTACGAGCAGTACTTC. Encoded protein: CASSLAGGSYEQYF. The whole variable domain, filled in from reference TRBV5-1 and TRBJ2-7, reads KAGVTQTPRYLIKTRGQQVTLSCSPISGHRSVSWYQQTPGQGLQFLFEYFSETQRNKGNFPGRFSGRQFSNSRSEMNVSTLELGDSALYLCASSLAGGSYEQYFGPGTRLTVT.

This rearrangement joins TRBV10-2 to TRBJ1-4, with D hard to call. Trimming removed 2 bases from V and 8 bases from J, with 6 bases in between. The CDR3 runs 12 residues. Per the germline V gene, CDR1 is WSHSY and CDR2 is SAAADI. CDR3 residues: CASSEVTEKLFF. The CDR3 DNA sequence: TGCGCCAGCAGTGAGGTCACAGAAAAACTGTTTTTT.

The rearrangement links TRBV6-1 to TRBJ2-6; the D gene is possibly TRBD1 (6 bases). The CDR3 extends over 18 amino acids. The germline CDR1 and CDR2 sequences are MNHNS and SASEGT. V lost 1 base, J lost 3 bases, and 16 bases lay in between. Here the CDR3 reads CASSEGNVGARGANVLTF. CDR3 nucleotides: TGTGCCAGCAGTGAAGGGAATGTGGGGGCGCGTGGGGCCAACGTCCTGACTTTC.

The CDR3: CASSAALPEAFF. The CDR3 DNA reads as TGTGCCAGCAGCGCGGCTCTGCCTGAAGCTTTCTTT. The chain couples TRBV28 to TRBJ1-1; D is unresolved. The V gene's germline CDR1 is MDHEN and CDR2 SYDVKM. V was clipped by 6 bases and J by 6 bases, with 11 bases between them. This CDR3 is built from 12 residues.